A selection of T cell receptor beta chains follows, all from one sample in a study of metastatic and nonmetastatic thyroid tumors. TCRdb re-analyzed the PCR reads through MiXCR. In the table there are some 10,000 clones, around 9.9% of which are singletons. Sequencing input: tumor tissue. These receptor sequences come from a female donor with papillary thyroid cancer or a benign thyroid nodule (not recorded which). Some clones in this sample may be carry-over from other donors' samples. Each CDR3 is given without its conserved first and last residue.

j_gene: TRBJ2-1
v_gene: TRBV28
CDR3aa: ASSVLAGGSNEQF

j_gene: TRBJ2-7
v_gene: TRBV7-8
CDR3aa: ASSRGYEQY

j_gene: TRBJ2-3
v_gene: TRBV5-1
CDR3aa: ASSSSRRGPSGPDTQY

j_gene: TRBJ2-5
v_gene: TRBV18
CDR3aa: ASSPGVGKQETQY

j_gene: TRBJ1-3
v_gene: TRBV6-2/TRBV6-3
CDR3aa: ASSYSGGTIY

j_gene: TRBJ1-1
v_gene: TRBV7-9
CDR3aa: ASRGDRGLAF

j_gene: TRBJ1-1
v_gene: TRBV27
CDR3aa: ASSLGRAWEAF

j_gene: TRBJ1-5
v_gene: TRBV19
CDR3aa: ASNPGRTNQHQH

j_gene: TRBJ1-6
v_gene: TRBV30
CDR3aa: AWSRGIDNSPLH

j_gene: TRBJ2-7
v_gene: TRBV6-1
CDR3aa: ASIGKDRAYEQY

j_gene: TRBJ2-7
v_gene: TRBV5-6
CDR3aa: ASSFWRGSGSYEQY

j_gene: TRBJ2-3
v_gene: TRBV11-2
CDR3aa: ASITGLAGETDTQY

j_gene: TRBJ2-2
v_gene: TRBV7-8
CDR3aa: ASRPRRGIATGELF

j_gene: TRBJ2-2
v_gene: TRBV24-1
CDR3aa: ATSGVEGSVNTGELF

j_gene: TRBJ2-7
v_gene: TRBV2
CDR3aa: ASRSRPGQGPYEQY

j_gene: TRBJ2-7
v_gene: TRBV5-6
CDR3aa: AGSLDPGRATYEHY

j_gene: TRBJ2-7
v_gene: TRBV6-1
CDR3aa: ASGPSSYEQY

j_gene: TRBJ2-5
v_gene: TRBV10-3
CDR3aa: AIKGERTLGTQY

j_gene: TRBJ1-2
v_gene: TRBV2
CDR3aa: ASSEVKGEVNYT

j_gene: TRBJ2-5
v_gene: TRBV28
CDR3aa: ASRQVTGAQETQY

j_gene: TRBJ2-1
v_gene: TRBV29-1
CDR3aa: SVVWGLGNEQF

j_gene: TRBJ1-2
v_gene: TRBV20-1
CDR3aa: SARGALGGYT

j_gene: TRBJ2-3
v_gene: TRBV4-2
CDR3aa: ASSRKGLTSTKSTDTQY

j_gene: TRBJ2-3
v_gene: TRBV5-6
CDR3aa: ASSFPLAGGDTQY

j_gene: TRBJ1-1
v_gene: TRBV6-1
CDR3aa: ASTGPGTEAF

j_gene: TRBJ2-1
v_gene: TRBV20-1
CDR3aa: SARPLAGNNEQF

j_gene: TRBJ2-2
v_gene: TRBV6-5
CDR3aa: ASSLTPRTANTGQLF

j_gene: TRBJ1-3
v_gene: TRBV12-3/TRBV12-4
CDR3aa: ASSLQGFGNTIY

j_gene: TRBJ1-5
v_gene: TRBV20-1
CDR3aa: SARGDREHQPQH

j_gene: TRBJ1-6
v_gene: TRBV6-1
CDR3aa: ASIRDREGNSPLH

j_gene: TRBJ1-4
v_gene: TRBV9
CDR3aa: ASSVRAGAGWNEKLF

j_gene: TRBJ1-5
v_gene: TRBV27
CDR3aa: ASSDSGGPNQPQH

j_gene: TRBJ1-5
v_gene: TRBV27
CDR3aa: ASTLGRQGRDQPQH

j_gene: TRBJ2-5
v_gene: TRBV20-1
CDR3aa: SARDLPQGVVWETQY

j_gene: TRBJ2-5
v_gene: TRBV6-1
CDR3aa: ASSPGTEKETQY

j_gene: TRBJ2-7
v_gene: TRBV5-6
CDR3aa: ASSLGQLRLSSYEQY

j_gene: TRBJ1-2
v_gene: TRBV2
CDR3aa: ASSEALSGTEFNYGYT

j_gene: TRBJ2-3
v_gene: TRBV6-6
CDR3aa: ASSYGTGGRDTQY

j_gene: TRBJ1-1
v_gene: TRBV30
CDR3aa: AWSTGGGTEAF

j_gene: TRBJ2-6
v_gene: TRBV6-1
CDR3aa: ASKVGGAGANVLT

j_gene: TRBJ2-7
v_gene: TRBV6-1
CDR3aa: ASRGDQDPYEQY

j_gene: TRBJ2-3
v_gene: TRBV7-9
CDR3aa: AHGTSGTDTQY

j_gene: TRBJ1-2
v_gene: TRBV6-1
CDR3aa: ASRDPRGDYGYT

j_gene: TRBJ2-3
v_gene: TRBV4-2
CDR3aa: ASSRRLAGQATQY

j_gene: TRBJ2-1
v_gene: TRBV20-1
CDR3aa: SARDFRTSGSGEQF

j_gene: TRBJ1-5
v_gene: TRBV10-3
CDR3aa: AISESLLGPQH

j_gene: TRBJ2-4
v_gene: TRBV29-1
CDR3aa: SVEHRLGNKNIQY

j_gene: TRBJ2-6
v_gene: TRBV2
CDR3aa: ASRGASGANVLT

j_gene: TRBJ1-6
v_gene: TRBV7-2
CDR3aa: ASTGAGKSPLH

j_gene: TRBJ1-1
v_gene: TRBV4-1
CDR3aa: ASRGWVSKNTEAF

j_gene: TRBJ1-4
v_gene: TRBV2
CDR3aa: ASVRQGSTNEKLF

j_gene: TRBJ2-2
v_gene: TRBV20-1
CDR3aa: SARARAVNTGELF

j_gene: TRBJ1-1
v_gene: TRBV27
CDR3aa: ASSLFSGGSEAF

j_gene: TRBJ2-3
v_gene: TRBV6-5
CDR3aa: ASSGTSGRTSTDTQY

j_gene: TRBJ1-1
v_gene: TRBV11-2
CDR3aa: ANSQLRTGWNTEAS

j_gene: TRBJ2-3
v_gene: TRBV27
CDR3aa: ASSFLSPTDTQY

j_gene: TRBJ1-2
v_gene: TRBV5-1
CDR3aa: ASSLGTARYGYT

j_gene: TRBJ2-7
v_gene: TRBV5-1
CDR3aa: ASSSDRRWESGGVKEQY